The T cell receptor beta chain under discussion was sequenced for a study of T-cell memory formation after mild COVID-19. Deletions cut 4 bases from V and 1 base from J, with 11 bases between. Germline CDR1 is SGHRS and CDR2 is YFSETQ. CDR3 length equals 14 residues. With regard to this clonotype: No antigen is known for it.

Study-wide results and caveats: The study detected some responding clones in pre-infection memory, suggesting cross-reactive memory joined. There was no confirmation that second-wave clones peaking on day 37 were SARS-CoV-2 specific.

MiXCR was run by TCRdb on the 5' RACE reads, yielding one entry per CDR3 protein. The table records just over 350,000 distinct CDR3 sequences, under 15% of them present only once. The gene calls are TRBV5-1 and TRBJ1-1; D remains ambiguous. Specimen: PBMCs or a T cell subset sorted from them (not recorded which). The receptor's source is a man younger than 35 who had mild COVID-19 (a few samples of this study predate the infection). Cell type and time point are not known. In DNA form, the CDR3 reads TGCGCCAGCAGCCCAACGATGGGGAACACTGAAGCTTTCTTT. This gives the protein CASSPTMGNTEAFF.